A selection of T cell receptor beta chains follows, all from one sample in a study of blood T cell repertoires in COVID-19. Profiling relied on immunoSEQ multiplex PCR, and the TCRdb table lists in-frame clones only, not all of them. The data show more than 200,000 clones, with 80% to 90% seen just once and more than 6.5% held by the top ten. Sequencing was carried out using peripheral blood. The receptors shown here come from a man aged 40-50 years with active or convalescent COVID-19. Both conserved end residues are part of each CDR3. D genes are given only for firm matches. Clone sizes are given selectively: once, few, many, or a class where the clone is expanded.

>TRBJ1-5|-|TRBV25-1|-
CASRAGSNQPQHF
>TRBJ2-7|-|TRBV19|TRBD1
CASKGQGTREYF
>TRBJ2-3|-|TRBV28|TRBD1
CASRTDRVYITDTQYF
>TRBJ2-3|-|TRBV11-2|-
CASSPGRDTQYF
>TRBJ1-2|-|TRBV7-9|-
CASSSDPDSNPLLFYGYTF
>TRBJ2-5|-|TRBV5-1|-
CASSFEEEETQYF
>TRBJ1-2|-|TRBV5-1|-
CASSPQGGLEGYTF
>TRBJ2-3|-|TRBV15|-
CATSTNWGQEVADTQYF
>TRBJ2-2|-|TRBV19|TRBD2
CASSPRGGNTGELFF
>TRBJ2-5|-|TRBV12-3/TRBV12-4|TRBD2
CASSRRTSSQYF
>TRBJ2-3|-|TRBV3-1/TRBV3-2|TRBD2
CASSQEGLAGGSSTDTQYF
>TRBJ1-2|-|TRBV6-2/TRBV6-3|-
CASSYDIGVAWTNYGYTF
>TRBJ1-6|-|TRBV7-6|TRBD1
CASSRDRGGEGSPLHF
>TRBJ1-2|-|TRBV2|-
CASSFGRIGGYTF
>TRBJ2-3|-|TRBV6-2/TRBV6-3|TRBD2
CASSRRRGGTDTQYF
>TRBJ2-1|-|TRBV6-5|TRBD2
CASSMGGIGEQFF
>TRBJ2-5|-|TRBV11-3|-
CASSLQETQYF
>TRBJ2-5|-|TRBV7-9|-
CASSYIQETQYF
>TRBJ1-2|-|TRBV12-3/TRBV12-4|-
CASSLSFYGYTF
>TRBJ1-2|-|TRBV28|TRBD1
CASRLKGAGYGYTF
>TRBJ2-3|-|TRBV7-9|TRBD2
CASSQGGGREVTDTQYF
>TRBJ2-7|-|TRBV27|-
CASSLLGEQYF
>TRBJ1-2|few|TRBV3-1/TRBV3-2|TRBD1
CASSQEPTGIGGYTF
>TRBJ1-4|-|TRBV9|-
CASSVDAGEKLFF
>TRBJ2-5|-|TRBV6-6|TRBD2
CASSHGGGGGETQYF
>TRBJ2-3|-|TRBV3-1/TRBV3-2|-
CASSPTGTFTDTQYF
>TRBJ1-4|-|TRBV11-2|-
CASSAYRSHLDISLFF
>TRBJ2-3|-|TRBV5-4|-
CASSLVPSDTQYF
>TRBJ2-3|-|TRBV5-1|-
CASSLGNRGGDTQYF
>TRBJ1-1|once|TRBV24-1|-
CATSDRLAAEAFF
>TRBJ1-1|-|TRBV30|-
CAWNPGWRVAFF
>TRBJ2-7|-|TRBV6-1|-
CASSEYYSSYEQYF
>TRBJ1-2|-|TRBV6-2/TRBV6-3|-
CASSSRGGDGYTF
>TRBJ2-7|-|TRBV4-1|TRBD2
CASSQLAGAKYEQYF
>TRBJ2-5|-|TRBV7-3|TRBD2
CASSRSGGWQETQYF
>TRBJ1-2|-|TRBV27|-
CASSTAGEYGYTF
>TRBJ1-6|-|TRBV4-2|TRBD1
CASRGQGDYNSPLHF
>TRBJ2-3|-|TRBV10-1|-
CASSDGQATDTQYF
>TRBJ2-1|-|TRBV29-1|TRBD2
CSVPASGGKYNEQFF
>TRBJ2-1|-|TRBV27|-
CASSPFPEESDIIGEQFF
>TRBJ1-1|-|TRBV2|TRBD1
CASSGGGQGEAFF
>TRBJ1-4|few|TRBV6-5|-
CASSKRGYEKLFF
>TRBJ1-1|once|TRBV2|-
CASASDGGNTEAFF
>TRBJ2-7|-|TRBV6-5|TRBD1
CASSYSWTGAEQYF
>TRBJ1-1|-|TRBV14|TRBD1
CASSQGQGLGVAPEAFF
>TRBJ1-2|-|TRBV6-6|TRBD1
CASRPGQGDYGYTF
>TRBJ1-3|-|TRBV30|TRBD1
CAWSIGILGTVSGNTIYF
>TRBJ2-2|few|TRBV4-2|-
CASSLTTTGELFF
>TRBJ2-2|-|TRBV25-1|TRBD1
CASSAQGPGELFF
>TRBJ2-7|-|TRBV30|-
CACTRGYEQYF
>TRBJ1-1|-|TRBV28|-
CASRTGRVTEAFF
>TRBJ1-2|-|TRBV6-5|-
CASSYMMSGQNYGYTF
>TRBJ2-3|-|TRBV5-4|-
CASSLSLGRGGGDTQYF
>TRBJ1-1|-|TRBV6-2/TRBV6-3|-
CASSSQSFDAFF
>TRBJ1-5|-|TRBV27|-
CASSPIYSNQPQHF
>TRBJ1-1|-|TRBV5-6|TRBD1
CASSRQGAVQAFF
>TRBJ1-2|-|TRBV7-9|TRBD1
CASSLTRDRVGGYTF
>TRBJ2-7|-|TRBV18|-
CASSPRSGAYEQYF